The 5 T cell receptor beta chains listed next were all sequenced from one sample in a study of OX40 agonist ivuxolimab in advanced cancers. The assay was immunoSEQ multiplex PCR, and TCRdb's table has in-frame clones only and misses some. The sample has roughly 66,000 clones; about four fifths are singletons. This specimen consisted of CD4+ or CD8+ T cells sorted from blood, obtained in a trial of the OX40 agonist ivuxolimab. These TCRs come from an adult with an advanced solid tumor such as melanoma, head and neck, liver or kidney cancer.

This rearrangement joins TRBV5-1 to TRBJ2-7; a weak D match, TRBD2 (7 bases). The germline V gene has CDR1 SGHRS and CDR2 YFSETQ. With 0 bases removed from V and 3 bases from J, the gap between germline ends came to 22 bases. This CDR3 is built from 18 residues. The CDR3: CASSLGGGSPRGGYEQYF. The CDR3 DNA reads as TGCGCCAGCAGCTTGGGTGGCGGGTCCCCGAGGGGGGGCTACGAGCAGTACTTC.

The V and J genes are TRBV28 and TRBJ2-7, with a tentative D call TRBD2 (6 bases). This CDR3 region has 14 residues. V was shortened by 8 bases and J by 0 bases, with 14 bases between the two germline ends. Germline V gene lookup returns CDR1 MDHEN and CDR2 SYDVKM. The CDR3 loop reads CASEFGGTSYEQYF. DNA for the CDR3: TGTGCCAGCGAGTTTGGCGGGACCTCCTACGAGCAGTACTTC. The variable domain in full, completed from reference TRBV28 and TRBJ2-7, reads DVKVTQSSRYLVKRTGEKVFLECVQDMDHENMFWYRQDPGLGLRLIYFSYDVKMKEKGDIPEGYSVSREKKERFSLILESASTNQTSMYLCASEFGGTSYEQYFGPGTRLTVT.

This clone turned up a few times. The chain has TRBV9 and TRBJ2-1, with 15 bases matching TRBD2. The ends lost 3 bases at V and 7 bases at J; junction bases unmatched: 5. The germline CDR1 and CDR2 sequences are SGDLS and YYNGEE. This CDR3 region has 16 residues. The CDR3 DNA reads TGTGCCAGCAGCGCCCCCGGGACTAGCGGGAGGAATGAGCAGTTCTTC. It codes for CASSAPGTSGRNEQFF. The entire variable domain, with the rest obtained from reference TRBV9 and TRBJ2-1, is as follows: DSGVTQTPKHLITATGQRVTLRCSPRSGDLSVYWYQQSLDQGLQFLIQYYNGEERAKGNILERFSAQQFPDLHSELNLSSLELGDSALYFCASSAPGTSGRNEQFFGPGTRLTVL.

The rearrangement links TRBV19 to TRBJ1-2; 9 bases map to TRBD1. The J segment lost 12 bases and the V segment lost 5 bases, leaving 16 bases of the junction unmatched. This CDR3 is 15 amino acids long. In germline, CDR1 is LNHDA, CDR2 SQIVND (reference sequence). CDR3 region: CASSSRTGASEGNTF. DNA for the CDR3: TGTGCCAGTAGTTCAAGGACAGGGGCCTCGGAAGGAAACACCTTC.

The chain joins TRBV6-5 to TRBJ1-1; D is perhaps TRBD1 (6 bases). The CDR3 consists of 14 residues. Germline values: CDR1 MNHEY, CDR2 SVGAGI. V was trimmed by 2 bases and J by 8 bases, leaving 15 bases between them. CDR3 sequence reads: CASSYLTRGGEAFF. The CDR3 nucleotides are TGTGCCAGCAGTTACCTGACCAGGGGCGGGGAAGCTTTCTTT.